These 10 T cell receptor beta chains came from one sample sequenced in a study of shared clonotypes between healthy human individuals. Assay: immunoSEQ multiplex PCR; the TCRdb copy retains only in-frame clones and omits some. Among roughly 490,000 clones listed, 79% were seen once. Sequencing input: PBMCs. Source of these receptors: a woman aged 40 to 55 in good health. Some clones in this sample may be carry-over from other donors' samples.

The chain couples TRBV18 to TRBJ2-7; no clear D gene. Germline V gene data show CDR1 as KGHSH and CDR2 as LQKENI. The germline V and J ends were trimmed by 3 bases and 5 bases, with 8 bases remaining between them. The CDR3 runs 12 residues. The CDR3 loop reads CASSPSPDEQYF. The CDR3 region has the DNA TGTGCCAGCTCACCGTCACCCGACGAGCAGTACTTC.

J is TRBJ2-5 and V is TRBV27; D remains unclear. The V end lost 8 bases, the J end lost 1 base, and 14 bases lay between the germline ends. Germline assignment: CDR1 MNHEY and CDR2 SMNVEV (reference sequence). The CDR3 sequence is 14 residues long. DNA for the CDR3: TGTGCCAGCTGCCTAGGACGCTCCCAAGAGACCCAGTACTTC. This translates into CASCLGRSQETQYF.

The J gene is TRBJ2-3, the V gene TRBV9; D may be TRBD1 (5 bases). Germline-derived CDR1 and CDR2 are SGDLS and YYNGEE. Between the trimmed V and J ends, which lost 3 bases and 0 bases, there was a span of 8 bases. The CDR3 has 14 residues. CDR3 protein: CASSGGRSTDTQYF. CDR3 coding DNA: TGTGCCAGCAGCGGGGGCCGCAGCACAGATACGCAGTATTTT.

The V gene is TRBV7-3, the J gene TRBJ2-7; 13 bases align to TRBD2. The CDR3 consists of 15 residues. Germline CDR1 is SGHTA and CDR2 is FQGTGA. Trimming removed 4 bases from V and 0 bases from J; junction bases left unmatched: 0. CDR3 loop: CASSWTSGSSYEQYF. The DNA of the CDR3 is TGTGCCAGCAGCTGGACTAGCGGGAGCTCCTACGAGCAGTACTTC.

V is TRBV7-6 and J is TRBJ2-2, with 9 bases that match TRBD2. The germline V gene has CDR1 SGHVS and CDR2 FNYEAQ. The CDR3 extends over 16 amino acids. Trimming at V came to 2 bases and at J to 1 base, leaving 2 bases not matched to a gene. Here the CDR3 DNA reads TGTGCCAGCAGCTTAATAGCGGGAGTGAACACCGGGGAGCTGTTTTTT. Translated: CASSLIAGVNTGELFF.

V is TRBV21-1 and J is TRBJ2-7. TRBV21-1 is shown as a pseudogene. This CDR3 has 16 residues. The chain's CDR3 is CASSKAGTRASYEQYF. CDR3 bases: TGTGCCAGCAGCAAAGCGGGCACACGGGCGTCCTACGAGCAGTACTTC.

This chain links TRBV7-3 with TRBJ2-1; tentatively, D is TRBD1 (6 bases). Trimming stripped 5 bases from V and 8 bases from J, with 16 bases between. CDR1 and CDR2 from the germline V gene are SGHTA and FQGTGA. The CDR3 runs to 14 residues. Here the CDR3 DNA reads TGTGCCAGCAGCGAAGACAGGAGTGGAGATGAGCAGTTCTTC. It codes for CASSEDRSGDEQFF.

The rearrangement joins TRBV9 to TRBJ2-3; TRBD2 agrees at 10 bases. This CDR3 contains 15 residues. Trimming removed 3 bases from V and 5 bases from J; junction bases left unmatched: 6. Germline V gene lookup returns CDR1 SGDLS and CDR2 YYNGEE. The CDR3 region is CASSASGRGIDTQYF. For the CDR3, the DNA is TGTGCCAGCAGCGCTAGCGGGAGAGGGATAGATACGCAGTATTTT.

This clone came up many times. The V and J genes are TRBV19 and TRBJ2-1; 7 positions match TRBD2. V gave up 3 bases and J gave up 9 bases; unmatched junction bases: 20. In germline, CDR1 is LNHDA, CDR2 SQIVND (reference sequence). The CDR3 length is 18 residues. CDR3 in DNA: TGTGCCAGTAGTATCCTGTCTGTCGGACTAGGGCCCAAGGGTGAGCAGTTCTTC. Amino acid sequence: CASSILSVGLGPKGEQFF.

This chain connects TRBV27 to TRBJ2-5; D unclear. V lost 5 bases and J 7 bases, leaving 17 bases between the germline ends. Germline V gene lookup returns CDR1 MNHEY and CDR2 SMNVEV (reference sequence). The CDR3 spans 14 residues. In DNA, the CDR3 is TGTGCCAGCAGTGTCCTGGGCCCCGGACGGACCCAGTACTTC. Residues: CASSVLGPGRTQYF.